Following are 6 T cell receptor beta chains from one sample sequenced in a study of shared clonotypes between healthy human individuals. Using immunoSEQ multiplex PCR, the repertoire was profiled, and TCRdb retains in-frame clones only, with some absent. The table lists under 1,100,000 clones, 75% to 85% of them singletons, with 0.6% to 0.7% in the top ten. Sequencing input: memory CD4+ T cells from PBMCs. The subset denotes: CD45RA-negative fraction. These receptors were collected from a young man in good health. Some clones in this sample may be carry-over from other donors' samples.

The genes are TRBV9 and TRBJ1-2, with D possibly matching TRBD1 (6 bases). The V gene's germline CDR1 is SGDLS and CDR2 YYNGEE. The CDR3 covers 15 residues. Between the trimmed V and J ends, which lost 4 bases and 5 bases, there was a span of 18 bases. Here the CDR3 reads CASSLEPRGEYGYTF. Here the CDR3 DNA reads TGTGCCAGCAGCTTGGAACCCAGGGGAGAGTATGGCTACACCTTC.

The V gene is TRBV21-1, the J gene TRBJ1-3. TRBV21-1 is a pseudogene locus. CDR3 length: 15 amino acids. The CDR3 nucleotides read TGTGCCAGCAGCAAATCGGGAGTCTCTGGAAACACCATATATTTT. It is translated as CASSKSGVSGNTIYF.

The V gene is TRBV10-3, the J gene TRBJ2-2, with 7 bases lining up with TRBD2. Unmatched junction bases numbered 4, after V lost 2 bases and J lost 1 base. Germline lookup yields CDR1 ENHRY and CDR2 SYGVKD. The CDR3 consists of 16 residues. The CDR3 is CAISEGLAVNTGELFF. The CDR3 DNA reads TGTGCCATCAGTGAGGGTCTAGCGGTGAACACCGGGGAGCTGTTTTTT.

This chain connects TRBV11-3 to TRBJ2-3; D possibly uses TRBD1 or TRBD2 (5 bases each). Trimming removed 2 bases at V and 2 bases at J, with 11 bases between. Germline assignment: CDR1 SGHNT and CDR2 YENEEA. The CDR3 covers 15 residues. The CDR3 spells CASSLSGPLTDTQYF. CDR3 coding DNA: TGTGCCAGCAGCTTATCGGGGCCCCTCACAGATACGCAGTATTTT.

This chain links TRBV20-1 with TRBJ2-4, with D unresolved. The CDR3 has 10 amino acids. Germline CDR1 DFQATT, CDR2 SNEGSKA (reference sequence). Trimming took 5 bases from V and 7 from J, leaving 6 bases between them. CDR3 nucleotides: TGCAGTGCTCAAAGGAACATTCAGTACTTC. Translated: CSAQRNIQYF.

This clone was seen only a few times. V gene TRBV20-1 combines with J gene TRBJ1-1, with D unresolved. The V gene's germline CDR1 is DFQATT and CDR2 SNEGSKA (reference sequence). The CDR3 extends over 11 amino acids. The V end was cut by 5 bases, the J end by 7 bases, with 11 bases between. The DNA for the CDR3 is TGCAGTGCTCCCGGGCGGGTTGAAGCTTTCTTT. It yields the protein CSAPGRVEAFF.